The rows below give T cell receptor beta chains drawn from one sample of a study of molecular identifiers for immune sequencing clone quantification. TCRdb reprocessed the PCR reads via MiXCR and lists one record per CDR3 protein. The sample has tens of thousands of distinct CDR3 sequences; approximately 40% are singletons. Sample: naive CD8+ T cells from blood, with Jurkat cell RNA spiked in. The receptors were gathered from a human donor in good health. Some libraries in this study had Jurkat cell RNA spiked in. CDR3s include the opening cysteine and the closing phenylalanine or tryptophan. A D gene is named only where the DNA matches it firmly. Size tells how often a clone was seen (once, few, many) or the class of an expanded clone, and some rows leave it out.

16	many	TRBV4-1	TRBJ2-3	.	CASSLFIGSYTDTQYF	TGCGCCAGCAGCCTCTTTATTGGGTCCTACACAGATACGCAGTATTTT
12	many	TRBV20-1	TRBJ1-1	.	CSASPGFTEAFF	TGCAGTGCTTCTCCAGGGTTCACTGAAGCTTTCTTT
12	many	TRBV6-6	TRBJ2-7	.	CASSFRLHEQYF	TGTGCCAGCAGTTTCCGACTCCACGAGCAGTACTTC
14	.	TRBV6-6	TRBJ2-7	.	CASSYFGGLEEQYF	TGTGCCAGCAGTTACTTTGGGGGGTTGGAAGAGCAGTACTTC
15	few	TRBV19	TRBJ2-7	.	CASSAQQGRIYEQYF	TGTGCCAGTAGTGCCCAGCAGGGGCGGATTTACGAGCAGTACTTC
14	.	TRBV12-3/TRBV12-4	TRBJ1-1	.	CANSFRQGRTEAFF	TGTGCCAACAGTTTCAGGCAGGGGAGAACTGAAGCTTTCTTT
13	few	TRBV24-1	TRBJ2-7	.	CATSDSRGYEQYF	TGTGCCACCAGTGATTCCAGGGGTTACGAGCAGTACTTC
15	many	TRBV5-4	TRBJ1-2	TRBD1	CASSRGQGQWYGYTF	TGTGCCAGCAGCAGAGGACAGGGACAGTGGTATGGCTACACCTTC
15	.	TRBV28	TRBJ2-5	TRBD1	CASRDWTGIRETQYF	TGTGCCAGCAGAGACTGGACAGGCATCAGAGAGACCCAGTACTTC
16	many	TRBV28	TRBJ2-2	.	CASSLRGTRYTGELFF	TGTGCCAGCAGTTTAAGGGGGACGAGATACACCGGGGAGCTGTTTTTT
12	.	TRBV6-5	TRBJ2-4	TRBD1	CASGDSENIQYF	TGTGCCAGCGGGGACAGCGAAAACATTCAGTACTTC
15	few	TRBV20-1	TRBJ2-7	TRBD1	CSADTKGQIPYEQYF	TGCAGTGCTGACACCAAGGGACAGATTCCCTACGAGCAGTACTTC
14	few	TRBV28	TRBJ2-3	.	CASQGRFDTDTQYF	TGTGCCTCTCAGGGCAGGTTTGACACAGATACGCAGTATTTT
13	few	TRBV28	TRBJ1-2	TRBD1	CASRRDSNYGYTF	TGTGCCAGCAGACGGGACAGTAACTATGGCTACACCTTC
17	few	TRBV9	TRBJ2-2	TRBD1	CASSASGTGDATGELFF	TGTGCCAGCAGCGCCTCCGGGACAGGGGATGCTACCGGGGAGCTGTTTTTT
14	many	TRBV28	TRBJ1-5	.	CASARQLGNQPQHF	TGTGCCAGCGCGAGGCAGTTGGGCAATCAGCCCCAGCATTTT
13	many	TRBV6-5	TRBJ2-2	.	CASSQRRFEELFF	TGTGCCAGCAGCCAACGCCGCTTCGAGGAGCTGTTTTTT
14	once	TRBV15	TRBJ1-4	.	CATSDGALNEKLFF	TGTGCCACCAGCGACGGGGCCCTTAATGAAAAACTGTTTTTT
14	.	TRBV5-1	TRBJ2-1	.	CASSLATRYNEQFF	TGCGCCAGCAGCTTGGCCACTAGATACAATGAGCAGTTCTTC
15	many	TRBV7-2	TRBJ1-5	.	CASSLAGYSNQPQHF	TGTGCCAGCAGCTTGGCGGGGTATAGTAATCAGCCCCAGCATTTT
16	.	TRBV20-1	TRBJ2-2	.	CSARDLGERVTGELFF	TGCAGTGCTAGAGATTTGGGGGAGCGGGTCACCGGGGAGCTGTTTTTT
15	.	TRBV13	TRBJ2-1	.	CASSLDHVLYNEQFF	TGTGCCAGCAGCTTAGACCACGTCCTCTACAATGAGCAGTTCTTC
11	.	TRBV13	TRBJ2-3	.	CASLGSDTQYF	TGTGCCAGTCTCGGGTCAGATACGCAGTATTTT
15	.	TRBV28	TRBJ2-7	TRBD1	CASRTPNRGKVEQYF	TGTGCCAGCAGAACTCCAAACAGGGGGAAGGTCGAGCAGTACTTC
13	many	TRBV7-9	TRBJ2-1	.	CASSLAERDEQFF	TGTGCCAGCAGCTTAGCGGAGCGGGATGAGCAGTTCTTC
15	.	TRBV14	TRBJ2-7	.	CASSQRSRGIYEQYF	TGTGCCAGCAGCCAGCGGAGTAGGGGAATCTACGAGCAGTACTTC
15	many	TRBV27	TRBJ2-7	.	CASSPTRHFSYEQYF	TGTGCCAGCAGCCCGACTCGACATTTCTCCTACGAGCAGTACTTC
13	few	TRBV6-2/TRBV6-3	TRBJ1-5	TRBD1	CASNDRGDQPQHF	TGTGCCAGCAATGACAGGGGGGATCAGCCCCAGCATTTT
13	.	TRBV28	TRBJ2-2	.	CASSFPFPGELFF	TGTGCCAGCAGTTTCCCCTTTCCCGGGGAGCTGTTTTTT
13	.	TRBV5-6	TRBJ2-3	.	CASSLGQADTQYF	TGTGCCAGCAGCTTGGGTCAGGCAGATACGCAGTATTTT
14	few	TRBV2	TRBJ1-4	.	CASSYWPTNEKLFF	TGTGCCAGCAGCTACTGGCCAACTAATGAAAAACTGTTTTTT
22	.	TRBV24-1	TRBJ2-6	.	CATSDLEAFEAGPHSGANVLTF	TGTGCCACCAGTGATTTGGAGGCCTTTGAGGCAGGCCCTCACTCTGGGGCCAACGTCCTGACTTTC
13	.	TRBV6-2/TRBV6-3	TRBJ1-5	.	CATTDSSNQPQHF	TGTGCCACCACCGACTCTAGCAATCAGCCCCAGCATTTT